This T cell receptor beta chain was identified during a study of shared clonotypes between healthy human individuals. About the study: Donor ages ranged 18 to 49 years: a couple of women, three men. Study outcomes and limitations: Naive subsets, compared against memory subsets, generally had larger estimated richness values.

Sequencing was at deep level. Assay: immunoSEQ multiplex PCR; the TCRdb copy retains only in-frame clones and omits some. The sample shows 850,000 to 1,200,000 clones, about 70% of them seen only once. As regards this clone: No antigen is known for it.

The sample comprised memory CD4+ T cells sorted from blood. Subset indicated: CD45RA-negative fraction. The sequence derives from a man in his late teens or twenties in good health.

The CDR3 reads CASNAGVYEQYF. CDR3 nucleotides: TGTGCCAGCAATGCGGGGGTCTACGAGCAGTACTTC. The chain uses TRBV28 and TRBJ2-7, with 7 bases aligning to TRBD2. CDR1 is MDHEN, CDR2 SYDVKM, per germline. J lost 3 bases, V lost 7 bases, and 3 bases had no gene match. CDR3 size: 12 residues.